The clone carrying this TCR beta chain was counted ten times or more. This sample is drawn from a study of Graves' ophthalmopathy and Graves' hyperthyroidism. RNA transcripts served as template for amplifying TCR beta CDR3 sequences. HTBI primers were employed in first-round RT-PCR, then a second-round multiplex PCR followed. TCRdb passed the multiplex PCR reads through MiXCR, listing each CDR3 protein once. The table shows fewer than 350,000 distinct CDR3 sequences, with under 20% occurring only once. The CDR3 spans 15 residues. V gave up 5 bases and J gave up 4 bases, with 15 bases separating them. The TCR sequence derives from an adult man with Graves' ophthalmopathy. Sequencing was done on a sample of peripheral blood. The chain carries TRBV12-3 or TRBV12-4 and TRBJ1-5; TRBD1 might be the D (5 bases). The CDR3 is CASSPPGQPNQPQHF. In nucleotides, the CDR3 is TGTGCCAGCAGTCCTCCCGGACAACCAAATCAGCCCCAGCATTTT.